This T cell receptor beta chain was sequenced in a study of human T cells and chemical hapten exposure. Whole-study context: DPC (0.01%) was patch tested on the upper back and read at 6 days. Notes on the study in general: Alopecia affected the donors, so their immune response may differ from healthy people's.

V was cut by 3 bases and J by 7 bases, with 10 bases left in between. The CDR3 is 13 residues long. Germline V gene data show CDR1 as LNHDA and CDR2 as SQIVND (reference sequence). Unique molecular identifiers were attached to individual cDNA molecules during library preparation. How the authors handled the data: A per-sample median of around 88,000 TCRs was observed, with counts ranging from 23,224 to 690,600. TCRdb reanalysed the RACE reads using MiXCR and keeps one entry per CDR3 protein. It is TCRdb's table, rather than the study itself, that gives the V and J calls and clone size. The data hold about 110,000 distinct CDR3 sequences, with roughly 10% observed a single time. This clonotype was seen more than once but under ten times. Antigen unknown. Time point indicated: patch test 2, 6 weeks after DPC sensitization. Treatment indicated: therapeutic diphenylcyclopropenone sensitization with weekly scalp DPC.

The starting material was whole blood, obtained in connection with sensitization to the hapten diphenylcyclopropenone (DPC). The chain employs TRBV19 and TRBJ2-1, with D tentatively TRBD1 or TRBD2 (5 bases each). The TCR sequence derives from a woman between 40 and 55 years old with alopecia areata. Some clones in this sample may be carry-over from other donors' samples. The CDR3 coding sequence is TGTGCCAGTAGTATGAGGGGCCGGAATGAGCAGTTCTTC. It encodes CASSMRGRNEQFF. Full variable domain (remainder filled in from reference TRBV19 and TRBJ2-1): DGGITQSPKYLFRKEGQNVTLSCEQNLNHDAMYWYRQDPGQGLRLIYYSQIVNDFQKGDIAEGYSVSREKKESFPLTVTSAQKNPTAFYLCASSMRGRNEQFFGPGTRLTVL.